The clone carrying this TCR beta chain showed up just a few times. The table came from immunoSEQ multiplex PCR; TCRdb's copy has only in-frame clones and leaves some out. The table has 95,000 to 150,000 clones, 92% seen once. This entry belongs to a study of T cell responses to AZD1222 COVID-19 vaccine. The germline CDR1 and CDR2 sequences are LGHDT and YNNKEL (reference sequence). With 2 bases removed from V and 3 bases from J, the gap between germline ends came to 16 bases. The CDR3 consists of 16 residues. The TCR sequence derives from an adult who received the AZD1222 COVID-19 vaccine. This chain connects TRBV3-1 (or the pseudogene TRBV3-2) to TRBJ1-1; no firm D call. Sequenced material: peripheral blood, taken 28 days after the second AZD1222 dose. Here the CDR3 reads CASSQRSFRKDTEAFF. CDR3 DNA sequence: TGTGCCAGCAGCCAAAGAAGTTTTCGGAAGGACACTGAAGCTTTCTTT.